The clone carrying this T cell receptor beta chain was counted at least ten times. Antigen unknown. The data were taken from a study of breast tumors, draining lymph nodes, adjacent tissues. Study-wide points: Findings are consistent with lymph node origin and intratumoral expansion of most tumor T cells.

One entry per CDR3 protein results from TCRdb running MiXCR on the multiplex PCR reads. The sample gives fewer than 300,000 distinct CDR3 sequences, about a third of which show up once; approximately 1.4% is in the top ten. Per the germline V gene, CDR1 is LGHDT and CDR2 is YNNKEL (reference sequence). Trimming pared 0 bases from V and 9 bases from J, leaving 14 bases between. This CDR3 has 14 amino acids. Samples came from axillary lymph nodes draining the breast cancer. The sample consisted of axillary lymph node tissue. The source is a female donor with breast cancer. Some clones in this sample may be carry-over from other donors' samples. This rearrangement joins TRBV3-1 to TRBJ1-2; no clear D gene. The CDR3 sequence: CASSQEVGLRSYTF. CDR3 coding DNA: TGTGCCAGCAGCCAAGAGGTTGGACTGAGAAGCTACACCTTC.